This TCR beta chain was retrieved from a study of blood T cell repertoires in COVID-19. Germline V lookup: CDR1 MNHEY, CDR2 SMNVEV (reference sequence). The ends were cut back, 6 bases at V and 0 bases at J, with 14 bases in the middle. The CDR3 extends over 16 amino acids. Clones were read by immunoSEQ multiplex PCR, and TCRdb kept only the in-frame ones, dropping some. The data show tens of thousands of clones, with 80% to 90% seen just once and about 13% held by the top ten. The sequenced sample consisted of peripheral blood. This chain links TRBV27 with TRBJ1-4; unclear D gene. This TCR was sampled from a human donor in a cohort sampled during active COVID-19. The donor label of this sample is uncertain. CDR3 DNA sequence: TGTGCCAGCAGCCCCGGGCTGGGAGCAACTAATGAAAAACTGTTTTTT. It codes for CASSPGLGATNEKLFF.